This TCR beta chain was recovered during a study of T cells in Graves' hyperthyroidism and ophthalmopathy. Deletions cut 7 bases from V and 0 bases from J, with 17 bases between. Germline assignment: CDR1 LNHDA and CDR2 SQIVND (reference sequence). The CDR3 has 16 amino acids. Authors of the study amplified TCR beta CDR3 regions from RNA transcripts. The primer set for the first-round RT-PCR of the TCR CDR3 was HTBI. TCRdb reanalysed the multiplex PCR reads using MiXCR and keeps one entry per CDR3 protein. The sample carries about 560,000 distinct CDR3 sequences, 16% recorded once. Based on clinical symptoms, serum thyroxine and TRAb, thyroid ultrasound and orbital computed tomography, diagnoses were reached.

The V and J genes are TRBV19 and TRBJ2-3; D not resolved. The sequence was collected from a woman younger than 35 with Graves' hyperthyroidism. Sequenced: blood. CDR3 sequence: CASTPGRTPSTDTQYF. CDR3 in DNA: TGTGCCAGTACCCCTGGCAGGACCCCTAGCACAGATACGCAGTATTTT.